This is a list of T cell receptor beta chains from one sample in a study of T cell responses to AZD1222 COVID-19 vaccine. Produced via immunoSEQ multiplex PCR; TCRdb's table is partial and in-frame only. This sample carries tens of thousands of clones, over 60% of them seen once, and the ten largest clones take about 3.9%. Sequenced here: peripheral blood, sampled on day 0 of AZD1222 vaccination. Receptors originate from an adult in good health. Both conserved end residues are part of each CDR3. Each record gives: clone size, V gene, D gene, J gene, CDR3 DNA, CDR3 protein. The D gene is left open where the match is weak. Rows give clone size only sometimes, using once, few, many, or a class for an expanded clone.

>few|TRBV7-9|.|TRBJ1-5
TGTGCCAGCAGCTTAGTAGGTCCGGGATATCAGCCCCAGCATTTT
CASSLVGPGYQPQHF
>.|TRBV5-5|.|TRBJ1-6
TGTGCCAGCAGCTTGTCTCCCGATCAGAGGAATTCACCCCTCCACTTT
CASSLSPDQRNSPLHF
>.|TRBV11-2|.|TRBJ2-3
TGTGCCAGCAGCTTAGGGTTCTCGGGTGGAGATACGCAGTATTTT
CASSLGFSGGDTQYF
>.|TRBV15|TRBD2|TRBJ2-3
TGTGCCACCAGCAGAGATCGGGGGGGCCCAGATACGCAGTATTTT
CATSRDRGGPDTQYF
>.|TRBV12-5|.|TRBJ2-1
TGTGCTAGTGGTCCGGGACTTGACAATGAGCAGTTCTTC
CASGPGLDNEQFF
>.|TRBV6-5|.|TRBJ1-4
TGTGCCAGCAGTTACTTTCCGGGGACTAATGAAAAACTGTTTTTT
CASSYFPGTNEKLFF
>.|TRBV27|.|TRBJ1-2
TGTGCCAGCAGTCCGGGCGGTCCATTATGGGGCTATGGCTACACCTTC
CASSPGGPLWGYGYTF
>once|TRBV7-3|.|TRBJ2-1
TGTGCCAGCAGCTTCCCGGGGGCTTGGAATGAGCAGTTCTTC
CASSFPGAWNEQFF
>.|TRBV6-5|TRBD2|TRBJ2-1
TGTGCCAGCAGTTACACTAGCGTTAGTAGGGATGAGCAGTTCTTC
CASSYTSVSRDEQFF
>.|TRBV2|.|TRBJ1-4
TGTGCCAGCAGTGATTCAGGCGCGGGGGATGAAAAACTGTTTTTT
CASSDSGAGDEKLFF
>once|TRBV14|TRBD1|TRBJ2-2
TGTGCCAGCACCCGCAGGGGGCTGAACACCGGGGAGCTGTTTTTT
CASTRRGLNTGELFF
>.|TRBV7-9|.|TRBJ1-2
TGTGCCAGCAGCTCGTTGGGGGACTCTGGCTACACCTTC
CASSSLGDSGYTF
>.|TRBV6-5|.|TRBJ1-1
TGTGCCAGCAGTTACACGCTGAACACTGAAGCTTTCTTT
CASSYTLNTEAFF
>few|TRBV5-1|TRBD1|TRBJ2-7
TGCGCCAGCAGCTCCAGACAGGGTTTAAACGAGCAGTACTTC
CASSSRQGLNEQYF
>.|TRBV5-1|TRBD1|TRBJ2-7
TGCGCCAGCAGCCCCGGGACAGGGTTATACGAGCAGTACTTC
CASSPGTGLYEQYF
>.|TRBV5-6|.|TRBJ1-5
TGTGCCAGCAGCTTCTTCCGGGGGCCCCAGCATTTT
CASSFFRGPQHF
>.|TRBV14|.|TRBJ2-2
TGTGCCAGCAGCCGGCGGACAGGGAGGGTCGGGGAGCTGTTTTTT
CASSRRTGRVGELFF
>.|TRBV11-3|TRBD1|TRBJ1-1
TGTGCCAGCAGCTTAGAGGGGGGGACAGCCATGAGCGCTTTCTTT
CASSLEGGTAMSAFF
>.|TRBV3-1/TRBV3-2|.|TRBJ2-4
TGTGCCAGCAGCTTTGCGATTCCCATTTGCAAAGAAAAAATTCAGTACTTC
CASSFAIPICKEKIQYF
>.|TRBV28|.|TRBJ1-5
TGTGCCAGCAGTTCCCTCCCGGATTATAGCAATCAGCCCCAGCATTTT
CASSSLPDYSNQPQHF
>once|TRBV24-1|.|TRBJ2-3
TGTGCCACCAGTGATTCCCAGGGGGGCCGCACAGATACGCAGTATTTT
CATSDSQGGRTDTQYF
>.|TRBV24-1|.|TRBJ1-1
TGTGCCACCAGTGATTCTGCAGGGGTTGAAGCTTTCTTT
CATSDSAGVEAFF
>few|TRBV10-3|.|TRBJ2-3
TGTGCCATCAGTGCCGCAGGGAGCGTAGCGGATACGCAGTATTTT
CAISAAGSVADTQYF
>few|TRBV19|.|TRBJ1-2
TGTGCCAGTAGTAGCCCTGGGGAGAACTATGGCTACACCTTC
CASSSPGENYGYTF
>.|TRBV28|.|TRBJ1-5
TGTGCCAGCAGTTCGGGGACTAAAGCTTATCAGCCCCAGCATTTT
CASSSGTKAYQPQHF
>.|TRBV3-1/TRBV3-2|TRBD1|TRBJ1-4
TGTGCCAGCAGCCAAGCCCAGGGGGTGAGAAAACTGTTTTTT
CASSQAQGVRKLFF
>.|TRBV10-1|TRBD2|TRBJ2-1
TGCGCCAGCAGCCTACTAGCGGGGGCTAACTACAATGAGCAGTTCTTC
CASSLLAGANYNEQFF
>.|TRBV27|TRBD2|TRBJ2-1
TGTGCCAGCACTGGCGGGGGGCGGTCCTACAATGAGCAGTTCTTC
CASTGGGRSYNEQFF
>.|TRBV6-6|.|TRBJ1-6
TGTGCCAGCATTTTGCAGGGGAATTCACCCCTCCACTTT
CASILQGNSPLHF
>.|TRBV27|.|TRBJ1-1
TGTGCCAGCAGTCTTAGCTACAGTTCAGAAGCTTTCTTT
CASSLSYSSEAFF
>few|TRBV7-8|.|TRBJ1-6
TGTGCCAGCAGCACAGAATGGGATAATTCACCCCTCCACTTT
CASSTEWDNSPLHF
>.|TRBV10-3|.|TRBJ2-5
TGTGCCATCAGTGAACCCAGGGTGGAGACCCAGTACTTC
CAISEPRVETQYF
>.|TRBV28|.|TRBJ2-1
TGTGCCAGCACCTCCTCAGTCGTTGGGGATGACAATGAGCAGTTCTTC
CASTSSVVGDDNEQFF
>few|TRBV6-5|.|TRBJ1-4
TGTGCCAGCAGTTACTCGAGCGGTGAAAAACTGTTTTTT
CASSYSSGEKLFF
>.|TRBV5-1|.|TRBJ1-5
TGCGCCAGCAGCTTGGACCCTGGGGTTAGCAATCAGCCCCAGCATTTT
CASSLDPGVSNQPQHF
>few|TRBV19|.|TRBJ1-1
TGTGCCAGTAGTACCGGAACAGGGTGGAACACTGAAGCTTTCTTT
CASSTGTGWNTEAFF
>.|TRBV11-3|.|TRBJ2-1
TGTGCCAGCAGCCTAAGGGAGGGGGGGTTCAATGAGCAGTTCTTC
CASSLREGGFNEQFF
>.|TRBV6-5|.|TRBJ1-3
TGTGCCAGCATCGGACGGGGGGCCATTGGAAACACCATATATTTT
CASIGRGAIGNTIYF
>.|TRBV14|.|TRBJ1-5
TGTGCCAGCAGCCAACGAGCAGGGCCCCAGCATTTT
CASSQRAGPQHF
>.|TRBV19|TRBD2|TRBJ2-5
TGTGCCAGTAGTACCCTCGCGGGGGGCGCAGAGACCCAGTACTTC
CASSTLAGGAETQYF
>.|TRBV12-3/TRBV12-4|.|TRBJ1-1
TGTGCCAGCAGTTTACGGAGGAACACTGAAGCTTTCTTT
CASSLRRNTEAFF
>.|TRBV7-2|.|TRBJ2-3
TGTGCCAGCAAAAGGGACGGGTTCACAGATACGCAGTATTTT
CASKRDGFTDTQYF
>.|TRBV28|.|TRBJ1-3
TGTGCCAGCAGTTTAGGTGGACGAAACACCATATATTTT
CASSLGGRNTIYF
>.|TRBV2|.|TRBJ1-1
TGTGCCAGCAGTATCGGGGGAGCGTACACTGAAGCTTTCTTT
CASSIGGAYTEAFF
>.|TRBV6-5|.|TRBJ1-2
TGTGCCAGCAGATCGGCCGAACCTCACTATGGCTACACCTTC
CASRSAEPHYGYTF
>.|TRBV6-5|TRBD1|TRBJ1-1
TGTGCCAGCAGTTTGCGGACAGGGGAAACTGAAGCTTTCTTT
CASSLRTGETEAFF
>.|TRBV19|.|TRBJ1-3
TGTGCCAGTAGCCAATTTCCGACCCAGGGAGCTGGAAACACCATATATTTT
CASSQFPTQGAGNTIYF
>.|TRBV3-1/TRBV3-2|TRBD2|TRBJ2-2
TGTGCCAGCAGCCAGACTAGCGGGGGTGTGAACACCGGGGAGCTGTTTTTT
CASSQTSGGVNTGELFF
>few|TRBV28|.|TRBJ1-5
TGTGCCAGCAGTTATCCCAGGGGATTAGGGAATCAGCCCCAGCATTTT
CASSYPRGLGNQPQHF
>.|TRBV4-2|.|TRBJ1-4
TGTGCCAGCAGCCAATTTGAGGTTCAGAATAATGAAAAACTGTTTTTT
CASSQFEVQNNEKLFF
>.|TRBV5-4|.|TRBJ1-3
TGTGCCAGCAGCTTGGCAGGGATTAAATCTGGAAACACCATATATTTT
CASSLAGIKSGNTIYF
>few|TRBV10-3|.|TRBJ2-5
TGTGCCACTTCCCAGGGTTTAGAGACCCAGTACTTC
CATSQGLETQYF
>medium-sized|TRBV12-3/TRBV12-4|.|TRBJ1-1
TGTGCCAGCAGTTTAGCGGAGGGGGTTGAAGCTTTCTTT
CASSLAEGVEAFF